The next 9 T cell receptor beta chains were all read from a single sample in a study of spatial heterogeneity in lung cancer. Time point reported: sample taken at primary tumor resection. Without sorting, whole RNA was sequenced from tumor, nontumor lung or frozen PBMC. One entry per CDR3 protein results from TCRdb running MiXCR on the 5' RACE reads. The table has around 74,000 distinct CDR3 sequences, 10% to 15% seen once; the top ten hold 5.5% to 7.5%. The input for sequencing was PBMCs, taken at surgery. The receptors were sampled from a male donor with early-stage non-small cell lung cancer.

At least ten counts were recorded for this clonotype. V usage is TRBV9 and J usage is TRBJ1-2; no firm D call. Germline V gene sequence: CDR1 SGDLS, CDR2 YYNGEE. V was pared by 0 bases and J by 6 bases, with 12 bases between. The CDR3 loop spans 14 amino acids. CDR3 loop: CASSVDPFQDGYTF. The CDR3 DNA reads TGTGCCAGCAGCGTAGACCCCTTCCAGGATGGCTACACCTTC.

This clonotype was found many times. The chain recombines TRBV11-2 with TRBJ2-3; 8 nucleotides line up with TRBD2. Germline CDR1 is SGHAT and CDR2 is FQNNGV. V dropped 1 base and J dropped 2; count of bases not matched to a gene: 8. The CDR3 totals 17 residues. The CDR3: CASSLGAVAGLTDTQYF. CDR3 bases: TGTGCCAGCAGCTTAGGGGCAGTAGCGGGACTCACAGATACGCAGTATTTT.

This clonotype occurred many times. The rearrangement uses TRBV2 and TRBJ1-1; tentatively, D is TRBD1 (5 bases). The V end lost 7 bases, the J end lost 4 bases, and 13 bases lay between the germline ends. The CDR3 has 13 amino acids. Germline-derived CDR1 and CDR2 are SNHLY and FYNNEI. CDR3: CASIAGDGTEAFF. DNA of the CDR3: TGTGCCAGCATTGCGGGGGATGGCACTGAAGCTTTCTTT.

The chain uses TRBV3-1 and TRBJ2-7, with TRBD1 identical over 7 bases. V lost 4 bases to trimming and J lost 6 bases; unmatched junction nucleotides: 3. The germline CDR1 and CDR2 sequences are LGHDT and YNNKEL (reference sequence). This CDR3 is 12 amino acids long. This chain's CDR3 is CASSLGTVEQYF. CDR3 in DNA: TGTGCCAGCAGCCTTGGGACAGTCGAGCAGTACTTC.

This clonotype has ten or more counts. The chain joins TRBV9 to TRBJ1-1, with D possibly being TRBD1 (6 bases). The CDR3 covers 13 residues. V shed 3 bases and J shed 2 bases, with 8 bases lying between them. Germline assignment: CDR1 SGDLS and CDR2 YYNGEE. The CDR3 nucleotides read TGTGCCAGCAGCGGGGGGCTTAACACTGAAGCTTTCTTT. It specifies CASSGGLNTEAFF.

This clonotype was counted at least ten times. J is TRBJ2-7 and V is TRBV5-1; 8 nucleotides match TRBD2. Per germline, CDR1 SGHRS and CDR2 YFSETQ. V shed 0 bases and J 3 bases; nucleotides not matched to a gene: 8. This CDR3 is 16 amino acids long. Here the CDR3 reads CASSLEPAGVIYEQYF. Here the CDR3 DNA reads TGCGCCAGCAGCTTGGAACCAGCGGGAGTGATCTACGAGCAGTACTTC.

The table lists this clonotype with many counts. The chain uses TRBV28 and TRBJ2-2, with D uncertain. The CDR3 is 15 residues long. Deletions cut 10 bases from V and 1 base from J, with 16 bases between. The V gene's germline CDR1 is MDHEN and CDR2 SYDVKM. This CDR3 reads CATQPTAGNTGELFF. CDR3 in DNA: TGTGCCACCCAACCGACCGCTGGGAACACCGGGGAGCTGTTTTTT.

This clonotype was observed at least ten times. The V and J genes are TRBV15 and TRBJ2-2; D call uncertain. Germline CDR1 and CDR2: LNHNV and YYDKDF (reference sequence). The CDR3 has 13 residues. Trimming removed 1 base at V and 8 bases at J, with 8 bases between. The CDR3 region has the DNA TGTGCCACCAGCAGAGTTCTGGAAGGGGAGCTGTTTTTT. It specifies CATSRVLEGELFF. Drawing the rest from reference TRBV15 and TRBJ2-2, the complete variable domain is DAMVIQNPRYQVTQFGKPVTLSCSQTLNHNVMYWYQQKSSQAPKLLFHYYDKDFNNEADTPDNFQSRRPNTSFCFLDIRSPGLGDTAMYLCATSRVLEGELFFGEGSRLTVL.

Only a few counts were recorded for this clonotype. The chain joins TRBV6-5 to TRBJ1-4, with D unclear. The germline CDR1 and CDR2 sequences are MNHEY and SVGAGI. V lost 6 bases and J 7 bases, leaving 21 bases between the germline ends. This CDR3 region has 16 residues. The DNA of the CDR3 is TGTGCCAGCAGCCGAAGCGCTTTAGGGTCGATTGAAAAACTGTTTTTT. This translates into CASSRSALGSIEKLFF.